The clone carrying this TCR beta chain was seen ten or more times. Its specificity is not known. In germline, CDR1 is SGHTA, CDR2 FQGNSA. The CDR3 contains 15 residues. With V trimmed by 5 bases and J by 3 bases, 9 bases remained unmatched. Individual cDNA molecules received unique molecular identifiers during library preparation. TCRdb called the 5' RACE reads again in MiXCR, with one record for every CDR3 protein. The sample comprises 35,000 to 45,000 distinct CDR3 sequences, approximately 5.9% of which are singletons, and more than 7.5% rests with the top ten. These data are taken from a study of early T cells in non-severe SARS-CoV-2 infection. Study-level background: Bulk RNA from unsorted whole blood was sequenced; chains were unpaired. Regarding the study as a whole: Anti-spike CD8 responses were favored in VDJdb matching, and private and CD4 specificities were missed.

The specimen comprised whole blood, sampled at baseline. The chain has TRBV7-2 and TRBJ2-7; 8 positions match TRBD1. The receptor was derived from an adult who was a healthcare worker with PCR-confirmed SARS-CoV-2 infection or an uninfected control (not recorded which). The CDR3 sequence is CASSIGQGSFYEQYF. The CDR3 nucleotides read TGTGCCAGCAGCATTGGACAGGGCTCCTTCTACGAGCAGTACTTC. Filled out from reference TRBV7-2 and TRBJ2-7, the complete variable domain reads GAGVSQSPSNKVTEKGKDVELRCDPISGHTALYWYRQSLGQGLEFLIYFQGNSAPDKSGLPSDRFSAERTGGSVSTLTIQRTQQEDSAVYLCASSIGQGSFYEQYFGPGTRLTVT.